The rows below give T cell receptor beta chains drawn from one sample of a study of T cell responses to AZD1222 COVID-19 vaccine. TCRdb's copy holds only in-frame clones and misses some; the assay was immunoSEQ multiplex PCR. The table includes more than 150,000 clones, roughly 93% detected once. The material sequenced was peripheral blood, taken on day 0 of AZD1222 vaccination. These receptors all come from an adult in good health. Each CDR3 is given with its conserved first and last residue. Each record gives: D gene, V gene, clone size, J gene, CDR3 protein, CDR3 DNA. D genes are given only for firm matches. Clone size is stated in some rows and not others, as once, few, many or a class when expanded.

TRBD1,TRBV12-5,.,TRBJ2-7,CASGLNRDRGGIVTYEQYF,TGTGCTAGTGGTCTGAACCGGGACAGGGGAGGTATAGTAACCTACGAGCAGTACTTC
.,TRBV5-1,.,TRBJ2-1,CASSLERLTEQFF,TGCGCCAGCAGCTTGGAGAGACTAACTGAGCAGTTCTTC
TRBD1,TRBV11-2,.,TRBJ1-2,CASSLGGQGAHYGYTF,TGTGCCAGCAGCTTAGGGGGGCAGGGGGCACACTATGGCTACACCTTC
.,TRBV11-2,.,TRBJ1-4,CASSLTPAPVNEKLFF,TGTGCCAGCAGCTTAACACCTGCGCCGGTTAATGAAAAACTGTTTTTT
.,TRBV25-1,.,TRBJ1-2,CASSGPWEGRRGYTF,TGTGCCAGCAGTGGGCCCTGGGAGGGACGCAGAGGCTACACCTTC
TRBD1,TRBV28,.,TRBJ1-5,CASRPGQGAHQPQHF,TGTGCCAGCAGGCCCGGACAGGGGGCCCATCAGCCCCAGCATTTT
TRBD1,TRBV19,.,TRBJ2-3,CASSKGTGWDTDTQYF,TGTGCCAGTAGCAAAGGGACAGGGTGGGACACAGATACGCAGTATTTT
.,TRBV5-1,.,TRBJ2-7,CASSLTPAEEQYF,TGCGCCAGCAGCTTGACTCCGGCCGAGGAGCAGTACTTC
TRBD1,TRBV9,.,TRBJ2-1,CASSPHYRGAYNEQFF,TGTGCCAGCAGTCCGCACTACAGGGGTGCCTACAATGAGCAGTTCTTC
TRBD2,TRBV7-8,.,TRBJ2-1,CASSSSGGPNNEQFF,TGTGCCAGCAGCTCTAGCGGGGGACCGAACAATGAGCAGTTCTTC
.,TRBV5-5,.,TRBJ1-1,CASSLKTGGTEAFF,TGTGCCAGCAGCCTTAAGACCGGCGGGACTGAAGCTTTCTTT
TRBD2,TRBV9,.,TRBJ2-1,CASSGVGPGSGGRPYNEQFF,TGTGCCAGCAGCGGAGTTGGTCCGGGAAGCGGGGGGCGCCCCTACAATGAGCAGTTCTTC
TRBD2,TRBV7-9,.,TRBJ2-1,CASSSYSGGDNEQFF,TGTGCCAGCAGCTCCTATAGCGGGGGGGACAATGAGCAGTTCTTC
.,TRBV10-3,.,TRBJ1-1,CAISENGNTEAFF,TGTGCCATCAGTGAAAACGGGAACACTGAAGCTTTCTTT
.,TRBV7-3,.,TRBJ1-1,CASSLGANTEAFF,TGTGCCAGCAGCTTAGGGGCGAACACTGAAGCTTTCTTT
TRBD1,TRBV6-6,.,TRBJ1-5,CASSHRTGDQPQHF,TGTGCCAGCAGCCACCGGACAGGAGATCAGCCCCAGCATTTT
TRBD1,TRBV4-2,.,TRBJ1-1,CASSQERTGLNTEAFF,TGTGCCAGCAGCCAAGAGCGGACAGGACTGAACACTGAAGCTTTCTTT
.,TRBV5-1,.,TRBJ2-1,CASSSQGGNNEQFF,TGCGCCAGCAGCTCGCAGGGGGGGAACAATGAGCAGTTCTTC
.,TRBV11-2,.,TRBJ2-1,CASSLVGLLENEQFF,TGTGCCAGCAGCTTAGTGGGTCTACTAGAGAATGAGCAGTTCTTC
.,TRBV3-1/TRBV3-2,.,TRBJ2-3,CASSQTTLGSDTQYF,TGTGCCAGCAGCCAGACCACACTCGGGTCCGATACGCAGTATTTT
.,TRBV5-4,.,TRBJ2-1,CASSGRVNEQFF,TGTGCCAGCAGCGGGCGGGTCAATGAGCAGTTCTTC
.,TRBV5-4,.,TRBJ1-2,CAAGYWGDYGYTF,TGTGCCGCCGGCTACTGGGGGGACTATGGCTACACCTTC
.,TRBV5-6,.,TRBJ2-1,CASSVERYVNEQFF,TGTGCCAGCAGCGTAGAGCGGTATGTCAATGAGCAGTTCTTC
.,TRBV30,.,TRBJ1-1,CAWRGWGPRWNTEAFF,TGTGCCTGGAGAGGATGGGGCCCTCGCTGGAACACTGAAGCTTTCTTT
TRBD2,TRBV2,once,TRBJ2-7,CASSEARGGEKENEQYF,TGTGCCAGCAGTGAAGCGCGGGGAGGGGAGAAGGAGAACGAGCAGTACTTC
.,TRBV6-5,.,TRBJ1-5,CASSYREGGQPQHF,TGTGCCAGCAGTTACAGGGAGGGGGGTCAGCCCCAGCATTTT
TRBD1,TRBV28,.,TRBJ2-3,CASFRQGSDTQYF,TGTGCCAGCTTCCGACAGGGATCAGATACGCAGTATTTT
.,TRBV13,.,TRBJ2-5,CASRGGAPKETQYF,TGTGCCAGCAGGGGGGGGGCCCCCAAAGAGACCCAGTACTTC
TRBD1,TRBV7-2,.,TRBJ1-2,CASSLAEGQTDGYGYTF,TGTGCCAGCAGCTTAGCTGAGGGACAGACGGACGGCTATGGCTACACCTTC
TRBD1,TRBV18,.,TRBJ2-7,CASSPRTGGVGEQYF,TGTGCCAGCTCACCACGGACAGGGGGGGTAGGTGAGCAGTACTTC
.,TRBV24-1,once,TRBJ2-1,CATSLGRNNEQFF,TGTGCCACCTCACTCGGACGGAACAATGAGCAGTTCTTC
.,TRBV15,few,TRBJ1-5,CATSSLLGEQPQHF,TGTGCCACCAGCAGCTTATTGGGGGAGCAGCCCCAGCATTTT
.,TRBV6-5,.,TRBJ2-7,CASSLIHEQYF,TGTGCCAGCAGTTTGATTCACGAGCAGTACTTC
TRBD2,TRBV7-2,.,TRBJ2-5,CASSLPGLADGETQYF,TGTGCCAGCAGCTTACCTGGGCTAGCGGACGGGGAGACCCAGTACTTC
.,TRBV6-1,.,TRBJ2-7,CASSDPLGQGGYEQYF,TGTGCCAGCAGTGATCCGTTGGGACAAGGGGGTTACGAGCAGTACTTC
.,TRBV18,medium-sized,TRBJ1-1,CASSGGITEAFF,TGTGCCAGCTCAGGAGGGATAACTGAAGCTTTCTTT
TRBD1,TRBV7-9,.,TRBJ1-2,CASSLPGGNYGYTF,TGTGCCAGCAGCTTGCCAGGGGGGAACTATGGCTACACCTTC
.,TRBV9,.,TRBJ1-2,CASRGTTNYGYTF,TGTGCCAGCAGGGGGACAACTAACTATGGCTACACCTTC
.,TRBV6-2/TRBV6-3,.,TRBJ2-1,CASSDNSHPFF,TGTGCCAGCAGTGATAATAGCCACCCGTTCTTC
.,TRBV7-2,.,TRBJ2-3,CASSSEHRDTQYF,TGTGCCAGCAGCTCTGAGCACAGGGATACGCAGTATTTT
.,TRBV19,few,TRBJ2-7,CASSTRDFPYEQYF,TGTGCCAGTAGTACCCGGGACTTCCCCTACGAGCAGTACTTC
.,TRBV4-3,.,TRBJ1-4,CASSQVLGRTTNEKLFF,TGCGCCAGCAGCCAAGTCTTAGGCAGAACAACTAATGAAAAACTGTTTTTT
TRBD1,TRBV28,.,TRBJ1-2,CASSGRTGSYGYTF,TGTGCCAGCAGTGGACGGACAGGGAGCTATGGCTACACCTTC
TRBD1,TRBV27,.,TRBJ1-5,CASSSGQGNQPQHF,TGTGCCAGCAGTTCTGGACAGGGGAATCAGCCCCAGCATTTT
TRBD2,TRBV9,.,TRBJ2-1,CASSNPSGGSSTIEQFF,TGTGCCAGCAGCAACCCGTCTGGCGGGAGTTCTACAATTGAGCAGTTCTTC
TRBD2,TRBV10-2,.,TRBJ2-1,CASSESGRINEQFF,TGCGCCAGCAGTGAAAGCGGGAGGATTAATGAGCAGTTCTTC
.,TRBV18,.,TRBJ1-3,CASSGTSGDTIYF,TGTGCCAGCTCGGGGACCTCAGGGGACACCATATATTTT
.,TRBV7-2,.,TRBJ2-3,CASSFASASGVDTQYF,TGTGCCAGCAGCTTCGCTAGCGCCTCCGGGGTGGATACGCAGTATTTT
.,TRBV7-9,once,TRBJ2-1,CASSPHHGGSYNEQFF,TGTGCCAGCAGCCCTCACCATGGGGGCTCCTACAATGAGCAGTTCTTC
.,TRBV6-5,.,TRBJ1-1,CASSPGATEAFF,TGTGCCAGCAGTCCGGGGGCCACTGAAGCTTTCTTT
TRBD1,TRBV3-1/TRBV3-2,.,TRBJ2-1,CASSQEGQGTFYNEQFF,TGTGCCAGCAGCCAAGAGGGACAGGGGACCTTCTACAATGAGCAGTTCTTC
.,TRBV18,.,TRBJ2-7,CASSPPGSHEQYF,TGTGCCAGCTCACCACCAGGGTCCCACGAGCAGTACTTC
.,TRBV5-1,.,TRBJ1-2,CASSLGGFEDGYTF,TGCGCCAGCAGCTTGGGGGGATTTGAAGATGGCTACACCTTC